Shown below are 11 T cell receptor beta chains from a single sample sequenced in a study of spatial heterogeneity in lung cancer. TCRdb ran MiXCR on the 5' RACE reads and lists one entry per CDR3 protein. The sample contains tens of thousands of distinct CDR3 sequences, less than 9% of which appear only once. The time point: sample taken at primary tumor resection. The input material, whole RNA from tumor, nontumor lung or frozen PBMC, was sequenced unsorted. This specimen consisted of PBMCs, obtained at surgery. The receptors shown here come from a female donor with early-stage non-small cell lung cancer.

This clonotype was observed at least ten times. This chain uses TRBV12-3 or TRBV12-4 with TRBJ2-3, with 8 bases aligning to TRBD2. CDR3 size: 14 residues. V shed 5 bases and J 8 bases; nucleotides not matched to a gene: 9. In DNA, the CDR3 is TGTGCCAGCAGTCCGGGGGGGGCCGGAGCTACGCAGTATTTT. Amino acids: CASSPGGAGATQYF.

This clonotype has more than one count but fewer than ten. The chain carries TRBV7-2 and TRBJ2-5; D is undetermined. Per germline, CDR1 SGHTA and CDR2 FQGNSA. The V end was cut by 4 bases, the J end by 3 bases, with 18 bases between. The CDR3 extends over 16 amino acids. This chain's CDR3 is CASSCTTAQMEETQYF. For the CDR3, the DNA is TGTGCCAGCAGCTGTACCACGGCCCAGATGGAAGAGACCCAGTACTTC.

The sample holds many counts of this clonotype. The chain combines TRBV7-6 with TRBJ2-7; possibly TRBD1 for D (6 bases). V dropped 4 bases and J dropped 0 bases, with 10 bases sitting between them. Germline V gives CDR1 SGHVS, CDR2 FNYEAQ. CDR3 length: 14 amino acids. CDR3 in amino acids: CASSSTGYSYEQYF. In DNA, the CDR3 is TGTGCCAGCAGCTCGACAGGTTACTCCTACGAGCAGTACTTC. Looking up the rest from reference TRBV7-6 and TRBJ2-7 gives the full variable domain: GAGVSQSPRYKVTKRGQDVALRCDPISGHVSLYWYRQALGQGPEFLTYFNYEAQQDKSGLPNDRFSAERPEGSISTLTIQRTEQRDSAMYRCASSSTGYSYEQYFGPGTRLTVT.

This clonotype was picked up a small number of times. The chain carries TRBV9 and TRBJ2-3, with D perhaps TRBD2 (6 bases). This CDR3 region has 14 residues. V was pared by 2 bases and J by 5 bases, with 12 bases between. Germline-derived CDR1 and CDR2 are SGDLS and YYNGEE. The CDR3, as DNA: TGTGCCAGCAGCGTTGGTCAGGGAGGAGATACGCAGTATTTT. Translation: CASSVGQGGDTQYF.

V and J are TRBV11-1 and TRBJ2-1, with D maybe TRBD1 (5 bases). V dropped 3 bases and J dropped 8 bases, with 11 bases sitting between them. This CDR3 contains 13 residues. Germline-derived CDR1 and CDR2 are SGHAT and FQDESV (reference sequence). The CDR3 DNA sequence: TGTGCCAGCAGCTTCAGCCAGGGCGATGAGCAGTTCTTC. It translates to CASSFSQGDEQFF.

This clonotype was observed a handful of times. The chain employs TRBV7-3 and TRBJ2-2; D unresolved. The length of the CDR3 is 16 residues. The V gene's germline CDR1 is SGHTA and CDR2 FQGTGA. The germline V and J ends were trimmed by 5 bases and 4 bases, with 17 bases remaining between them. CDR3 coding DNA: TGTGCCAGCAGCGCCAGTAGTATGGGCGGCACCGGGGAGCTGTTTTTT. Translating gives CASSASSMGGTGELFF.

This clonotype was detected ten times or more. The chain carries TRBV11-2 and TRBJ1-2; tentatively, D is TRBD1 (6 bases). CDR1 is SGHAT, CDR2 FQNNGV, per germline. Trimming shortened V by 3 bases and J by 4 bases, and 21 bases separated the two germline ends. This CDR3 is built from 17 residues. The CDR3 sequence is CASSFGSLRGAGYGYTF. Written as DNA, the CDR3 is TGTGCCAGCAGCTTTGGATCTCTGAGGGGGGCAGGCTATGGCTACACCTTC.

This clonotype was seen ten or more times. CDR3 in DNA: TGTGCCAGCAGTGAAGGACAGGGCTACAATGAGCAGTTCTTC. Translation: CASSEGQGYNEQFF. The gene calls are TRBV2 and TRBJ2-1; TRBD1 agrees at 7 bases. The germline gives CDR1 SNHLY, CDR2 FYNNEI. CDR3 length: 14 residues. The V segment lost 1 base and the J segment 3 bases; nucleotides outside the gene matches: 0.

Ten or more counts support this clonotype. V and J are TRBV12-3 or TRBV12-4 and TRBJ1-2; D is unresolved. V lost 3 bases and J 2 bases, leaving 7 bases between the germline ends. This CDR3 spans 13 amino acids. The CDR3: CASSFGPNYGYTF. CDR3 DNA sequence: TGTGCCAGCAGTTTCGGACCGAACTATGGCTACACCTTC.

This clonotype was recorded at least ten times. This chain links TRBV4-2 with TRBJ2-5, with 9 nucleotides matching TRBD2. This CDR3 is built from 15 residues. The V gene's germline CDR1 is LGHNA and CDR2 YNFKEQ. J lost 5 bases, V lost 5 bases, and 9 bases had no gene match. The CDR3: CASSESGGLTETQYF. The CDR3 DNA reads TGTGCCAGCAGCGAAAGCGGGGGGCTCACGGAGACCCAGTACTTC.

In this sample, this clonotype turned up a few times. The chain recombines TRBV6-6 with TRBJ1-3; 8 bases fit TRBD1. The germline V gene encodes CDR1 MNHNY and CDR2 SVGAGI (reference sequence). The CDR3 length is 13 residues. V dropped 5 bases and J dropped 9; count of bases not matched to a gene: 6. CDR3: CASSPGQGGTIYF. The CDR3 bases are TGTGCCAGCAGTCCCGGACAGGGCGGCACCATATATTTT.